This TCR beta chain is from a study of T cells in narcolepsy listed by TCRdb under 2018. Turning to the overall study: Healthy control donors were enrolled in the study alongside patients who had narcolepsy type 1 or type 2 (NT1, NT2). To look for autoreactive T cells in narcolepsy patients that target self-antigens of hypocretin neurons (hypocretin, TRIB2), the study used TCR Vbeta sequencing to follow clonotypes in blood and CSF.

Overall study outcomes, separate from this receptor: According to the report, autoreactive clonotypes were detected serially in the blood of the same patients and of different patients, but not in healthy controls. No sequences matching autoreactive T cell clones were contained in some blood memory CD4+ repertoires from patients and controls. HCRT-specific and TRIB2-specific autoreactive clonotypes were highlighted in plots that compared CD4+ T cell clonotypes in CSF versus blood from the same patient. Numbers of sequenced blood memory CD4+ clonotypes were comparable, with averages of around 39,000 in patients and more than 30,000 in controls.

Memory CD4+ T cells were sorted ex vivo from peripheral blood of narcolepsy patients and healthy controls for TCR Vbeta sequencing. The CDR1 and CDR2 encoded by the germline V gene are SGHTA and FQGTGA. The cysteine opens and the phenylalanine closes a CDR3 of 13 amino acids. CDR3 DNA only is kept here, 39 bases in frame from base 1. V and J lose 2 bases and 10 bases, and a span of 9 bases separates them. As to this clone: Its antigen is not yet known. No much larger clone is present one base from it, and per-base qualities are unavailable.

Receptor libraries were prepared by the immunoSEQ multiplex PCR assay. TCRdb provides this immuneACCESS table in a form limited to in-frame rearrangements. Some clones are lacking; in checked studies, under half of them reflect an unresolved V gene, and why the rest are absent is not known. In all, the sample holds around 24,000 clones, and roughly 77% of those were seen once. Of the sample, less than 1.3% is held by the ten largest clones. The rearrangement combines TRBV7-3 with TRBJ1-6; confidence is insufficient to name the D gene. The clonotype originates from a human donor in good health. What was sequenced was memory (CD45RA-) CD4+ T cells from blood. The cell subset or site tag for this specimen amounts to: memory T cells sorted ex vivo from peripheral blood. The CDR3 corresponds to CASSLSLASPLHF. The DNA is TGTGCCAGCAGCTTATCCCTAGCATCACCCCTCCACTTT.